Listed here are 19 T cell receptor beta chains from one sample, sequenced in a study of blood T cell repertoires in COVID-19. Libraries were prepared by immunoSEQ multiplex PCR; TCRdb keeps only in-frame clonotypes and omits some of them. The data hold 150,000 to 200,000 clones, with around 86% observed a single time. Sequencing input: peripheral blood. The receptor set was obtained from a man aged 40-49 years with acute or convalescent COVID-19.

The chain couples TRBV19 to TRBJ1-5; unclear D gene. The germline V gene has CDR1 LNHDA and CDR2 SQIVND (reference sequence). This CDR3 is 14 amino acids long. The V end was cut by 3 bases, the J end by 7 bases, with 13 bases between. The CDR3 here is CASSIWGSEQPQHF. Written as DNA, the CDR3 is TGTGCCAGTAGTATCTGGGGTAGCGAGCAGCCCCAGCATTTT. The whole variable domain, filled in from reference TRBV19 and TRBJ1-5, reads DGGITQSPKYLFRKEGQNVTLSCEQNLNHDAMYWYRQDPGQGLRLIYYSQIVNDFQKGDIAEGYSVSREKKESFPLTVTSAQKNPTAFYLCASSIWGSEQPQHFGDGTRLSIL.

The gene calls are TRBV19 and TRBJ2-7; 10 nucleotides agree with TRBD1. Germline V CDR1 and CDR2: LNHDA, SQIVND (reference sequence). The CDR3 is made up of 14 amino acids. With 3 bases clipped from V and 2 bases from J, the junction kept 1 base outside the gene matches. The CDR3 coding sequence is TGTGCCAGTAGTATGGGGACAGGGGCCTACGAGCAGTACTTC. The encoded protein is CASSMGTGAYEQYF. Using reference TRBV19 and TRBJ2-7 for the parts outside the CDR3, the full variable domain is DGGITQSPKYLFRKEGQNVTLSCEQNLNHDAMYWYRQDPGQGLRLIYYSQIVNDFQKGDIAEGYSVSREKKESFPLTVTSAQKNPTAFYLCASSMGTGAYEQYFGPGTRLTVT.

The V gene is TRBV7-6, the J gene TRBJ1-1; TRBD1 matches 7 bases. Germline trimming cut 0 bases from V and 0 bases from J; bases unmatched to any gene: 7. From germline, CDR1 is SGHVS and CDR2 FNYEAQ. This CDR3 is 17 amino acids long. This chain's CDR3 is CASSLAQGPVLNTEAFF. The CDR3 DNA is TGTGCCAGCAGCTTAGCACAGGGGCCCGTCCTGAACACTGAAGCTTTCTTT. Full variable domain (missing parts from reference TRBV7-6 and TRBJ1-1): GAGVSQSPRYKVTKRGQDVALRCDPISGHVSLYWYRQALGQGPEFLTYFNYEAQQDKSGLPNDRFSAERPEGSISTLTIQRTEQRDSAMYRCASSLAQGPVLNTEAFFGQGTRLTVV.

This chain joins TRBV19 and TRBJ1-4; 7 nucleotides align to TRBD1. The CDR3 length is 15 residues. The germline CDR1 and CDR2 sequences are LNHDA and SQIVND (reference sequence). The V and J ends lost 4 bases and 5 bases, in that order; junction bases with no gene match: 7. The CDR3 is CASSKTGTVNEKLFF. CDR3 DNA: TGTGCCAGTAGTAAGACCGGGACAGTCAATGAAAAACTGTTTTTT.

The CDR3 region is CASSRDRGDTGELFF. CDR3 DNA sequence: TGTGCCAGCAGTCGGGACAGGGGCGACACCGGGGAGCTGTTTTTT. The chain links TRBV2 to TRBJ2-2; 10 bases fit TRBD1. Trimming cost V 5 bases and J 3 bases; bases outside gene matches: 3. CDR1 and CDR2 (germline): SNHLY, FYNNEI. The CDR3 contains 15 residues.

This clone was seen a few times. This chain joins TRBV18 and TRBJ1-2; D unresolved. V lost 0 bases and J 0 bases, leaving 11 bases between the germline ends. This CDR3 region has 16 residues. Germline V CDR1 and CDR2: KGHSH, LQKENI. CDR3 residues: CASSPPLTIANYGYTF. The CDR3 coding sequence is TGTGCCAGCTCACCACCCCTGACAATAGCTAACTATGGCTACACCTTC.

This chain uses TRBV6-5 with TRBJ2-7; D is possibly TRBD2 (6 bases). The CDR3 is 13 residues long. Trimming removed 4 bases from V and 2 bases from J, with 9 bases in between. Germline V CDR1 and CDR2: MNHEY, SVGAGI. The CDR3 loop is CASSSRETYEQYF. In DNA, the CDR3 is TGTGCCAGCAGTTCCCGGGAGACCTACGAGCAGTACTTC.

The chain carries TRBV6-5 and TRBJ2-7, with TRBD1 matching 7 bases. Germline CDR1 MNHEY, CDR2 SVGAGI. J gave up 1 base and V 6 bases, and 6 bases lay outside the gene matches. The CDR3 sequence is 14 residues long. The DNA for the CDR3 is TGTGCCAGCAGCCTGTCAGGGGGTTCCTACGAGCAGTACTTC. Amino acid sequence: CASSLSGGSYEQYF.

This clone was seen at least ten times. The rearrangement uses TRBV19 and TRBJ1-5; weak D call: TRBD1 (5 bases). The germline V and J ends were trimmed by 7 bases and 9 bases, with 13 bases remaining between them. This CDR3 region has 12 residues. The germline gives CDR1 LNHDA, CDR2 SQIVND (reference sequence). CDR3 residues: CASTLSGWPQHF. CDR3 in DNA: TGTGCCAGTACCCTATCAGGGTGGCCCCAGCATTTT.

The J gene is TRBJ2-3, the V gene TRBV7-5; TRBD1, the table's D call, was not compared with the DNA. TRBV7-5 is a pseudogene locus. The CDR3 consists of 16 residues. This chain's CDR3 is CARSSTTGGRTDTQYF. CDR3 nucleotides: TGTGCCAGAAGCTCAACGACAGGGGGTAGGACAGATACGCAGTATTTT.

V gene TRBV6-5 combines with J gene TRBJ1-3, with 9 bases aligning to TRBD1. J gave up 4 bases and V 6 bases, and 7 bases lay outside the gene matches. The CDR3 is 15 amino acids. Germline lookup yields CDR1 MNHEY and CDR2 SVGAGI. As DNA, the CDR3 is TGTGCCAGCAGGAGATGGACAGGGGACGGAAACACCATATATTTT. Its translation: CASRRWTGDGNTIYF.

Only one count was recorded for this clone. This rearrangement joins TRBV15 to TRBJ2-1; no definite D call. V lost 3 bases, J lost 2 bases, and 8 bases lay in between. Per the germline V gene, CDR1 is LNHNV and CDR2 is YYDKDF (reference sequence). This CDR3 is built from 14 residues. CDR3 sequence (DNA): TGTGCCACCAGCAGGGATCAGGCCTACAATGAGCAGTTCTTC. Encoded protein: CATSRDQAYNEQFF.

The chain is built from TRBV4-3 and TRBJ2-1; the match to TRBD2 covers 13 bases. J lost 10 bases, V lost 5 bases, and 8 bases had no gene match. This CDR3 has 15 residues. Looked up from germline, CDR1 is LGHNA and CDR2 is YSLEER. DNA of the CDR3: TGCGCCAGCAGCGACGGGACTAGCGGGGCTCGGGAGCAGTTCTTC. As protein: CASSDGTSGAREQFF.

The rearrangement links TRBV10-2 to TRBJ2-3; 8 nucleotides match TRBD2. The V gene's germline CDR1 is WSHSY and CDR2 SAAADI. CDR3 length: 17 residues. The V gene end was trimmed by 0 bases and the J gene end by 0 bases; junction bases not matched to a gene: 5. The CDR3: CASSESIGGGSTDTQYF. The CDR3 DNA is TGCGCCAGCAGTGAGTCGATCGGCGGGGGGAGCACAGATACGCAGTATTTT.

This chain joins TRBV6-2 or TRBV6-3 and TRBJ2-2, with TRBD1 as a possible D gene (5 bases). Trimming shortened V by 0 bases and J by 6 bases, and 14 bases separated the two germline ends. Germline CDR1 and CDR2: MNHEY and SVGEGT. The CDR3 has 16 residues. The CDR3 coding sequence is TGTGCCAGCAGTTACTCGCCGTGGACACCGGCCGGGGAGCTGTTTTTT. It translates to CASSYSPWTPAGELFF.

This chain joins TRBV19 and TRBJ2-4; TRBD2 is a possible D gene (6 bases). The CDR3 has 12 amino acids. Trimming pared 5 bases from V and 14 bases from J, leaving 16 bases between. Germline CDR1 LNHDA, CDR2 SQIVND (reference sequence). The DNA of the CDR3 is TGTGCCAGTAGTGGACCCGGGGGACCCGAGTACTTC. It is translated as CASSGPGGPEYF.

This clone was counted once. The V call is TRBV29-1, the J call TRBJ2-7; 10 bases align to TRBD1. The V gene's germline CDR1 is SQVTM and CDR2 ANQGSEA. This CDR3 has 12 residues. After removal of 6 bases from V and 6 bases from J, the junction contained 5 bases not matched to a gene. The DNA of the CDR3 is TGCAGCGTGGGACAGGGGACGGGCGAGCAGTACTTC. Protein sequence: CSVGQGTGEQYF.

V gene TRBV19 combines with J gene TRBJ2-7, with 7 bases fitting TRBD1. Germline V gene sequence: CDR1 LNHDA, CDR2 SQIVND (reference sequence). The CDR3 runs to 15 residues. Trimming removed 5 bases from V and 2 bases from J; junction bases left unmatched: 9. CDR3 sequence reads: CASSLRDSQTYEQYF. The CDR3, as DNA: TGTGCCAGTAGTCTCCGGGACAGCCAAACCTACGAGCAGTACTTC.

This rearrangement joins TRBV27 to TRBJ2-2; D might be TRBD1 (6 bases). The germline V and J ends were trimmed by 0 bases and 8 bases, with 13 bases remaining between them. Germline CDR1 is MNHEY and CDR2 is SMNVEV (reference sequence). The CDR3 covers 15 residues. CDR3 nucleotide sequence: TGTGCCAGCAGTTTATCGGGGACAACAACTGGGGAGCTGTTTTTT. Translation: CASSLSGTTTGELFF.